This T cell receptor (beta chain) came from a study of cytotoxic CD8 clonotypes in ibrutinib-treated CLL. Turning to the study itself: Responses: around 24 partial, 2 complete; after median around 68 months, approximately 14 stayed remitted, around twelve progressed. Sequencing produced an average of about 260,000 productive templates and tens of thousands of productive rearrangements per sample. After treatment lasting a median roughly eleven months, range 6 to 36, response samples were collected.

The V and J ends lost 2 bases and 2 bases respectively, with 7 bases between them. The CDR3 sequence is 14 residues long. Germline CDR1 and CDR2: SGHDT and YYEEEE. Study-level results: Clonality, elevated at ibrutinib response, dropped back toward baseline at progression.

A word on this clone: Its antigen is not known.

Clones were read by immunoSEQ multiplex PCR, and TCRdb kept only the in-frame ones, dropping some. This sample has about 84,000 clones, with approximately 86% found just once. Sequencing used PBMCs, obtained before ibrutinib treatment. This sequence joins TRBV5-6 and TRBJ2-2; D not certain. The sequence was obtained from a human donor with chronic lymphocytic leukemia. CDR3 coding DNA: TGTGCCAGCAGCTTCACGACCAACACCGGGGAGCTGTTTTTT. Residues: CASSFTTNTGELFF.